The 24 T cell receptor beta chains presented below share a single source sample, sequenced in a study of graft-versus-host responses after intestinal transplantation. Here immunoSEQ multiplex PCR was the method, and the copy in TCRdb shows in-frame clones only, minus some. The table records roughly 11,000 clones, 80% to 85% of them present only once. The material sequenced was PBMCs, taken about 490 days after intestinal transplant. The receptors shown here come from a human patient who received an intestinal transplant, so some T cells may come from the graft donor.

The chain carries TRBV10-3 and TRBJ2-5; 11 bases align to TRBD2. V dropped 2 bases and J dropped 4; count of bases not matched to a gene: 15. CDR3 length: 19 amino acids. Germline CDR1 is ENHRY and CDR2 is SYGVKD. The DNA for the CDR3 is TGTGCCATCAGTGAGAGGTTGAGTAGCGGGAGGGCCGATCTAGAGACCCAGTACTTC. Protein: CAISERLSSGRADLETQYF.

CDR3 coding DNA: TGTGCCAGCAGCCCCAACGCCGGGACAGGGGGTGTGGGGGAGCTGTTTTTT. This encodes CASSPNAGTGGVGELFF. J is TRBJ2-2 and V is TRBV6-4, with 11 bases aligning to TRBD1. Germline V gene lookup returns CDR1 MRHNA and CDR2 SNTAGT. The CDR3 is 17 residues long. Trimming removed 6 bases from V and 8 bases from J; junction bases left unmatched: 14.

This chain connects TRBV9 to TRBJ2-3; TRBD2 matches 11 bases. The V segment lost 2 bases and the J segment 5 bases; nucleotides outside the gene matches: 4. Germline CDR1 reads SGDLS; CDR2 reads YYNGEE. This CDR3 is 15 amino acids long. CDR3 in amino acids: CASSVGGLAGDTQYF. The CDR3 nucleotides read TGTGCCAGCAGCGTCGGAGGACTAGCGGGAGATACGCAGTATTTT.

This chain joins TRBV15 and TRBJ2-5; TRBD1 or TRBD2 may be the D gene (7 bases each). The V gene lost 1 base and the J gene lost 5 bases, with 14 bases spanning the gap. The CDR3 runs to 15 residues. Germline V gives CDR1 LNHNV, CDR2 YYDKDF (reference sequence). CDR3 sequence (DNA): TGTGCCACCAGCAGAGGACAGGGAGGGGATGAGACCCAGTACTTC. Protein product: CATSRGQGGDETQYF.

The chain employs TRBV2 and TRBJ2-7; D gene ambiguous. From germline, CDR1 is SNHLY and CDR2 FYNNEI. The CDR3 totals 12 residues. V was shortened by 2 bases and J by 2 bases, with 4 bases between the two germline ends. CDR3 amino acids: CASSERTYEQYF. The CDR3 region has the DNA TGTGCCAGCAGTGAAAGGACCTACGAGCAGTACTTC. The full variable domain, completed using reference TRBV2 and TRBJ2-7, is EPEVTQTPSHQVTQMGQEVILRCVPISNHLYFYWYRQILGQKVEFLVSFYNNEISEKSEIFDDQFSVERPDGSNFTLKIRSTKLEDSAMYFCASSERTYEQYFGPGTRLTVT.

This clone was picked up one time. V gene TRBV6-5 combines with J gene TRBJ1-1; D gene unclear. The CDR3 spans 13 residues. The V gene lost 5 bases and the J gene lost 1 base, with 8 bases spanning the gap. Germline V gene lookup returns CDR1 MNHEY and CDR2 SVGAGI. The CDR3 is CASSESENTEAFF. DNA for the CDR3: TGTGCCAGCAGTGAGTCTGAGAACACTGAAGCTTTCTTT.

The CDR3 loop reads CATSVRTTSQYF. In DNA, the CDR3 is TGTGCCACCAGCGTGCGGACTACTTCGCAGTATTTT. The gene calls are TRBV15 and TRBJ2-3; D possibly corresponds to TRBD2 (6 bases). The CDR3 extends over 12 amino acids. Germline V gene lookup returns CDR1 LNHNV and CDR2 YYDKDF (reference sequence). V shed 5 bases and J shed 10 bases, with 13 bases lying between them. The full variable domain, in which reference TRBV15 and TRBJ2-3 provide the parts outside the CDR3, is DAMVIQNPRYQVTQFGKPVTLSCSQTLNHNVMYWYQQKSSQAPKLLFHYYDKDFNNEADTPDNFQSRRPNTSFCFLDIRSPGLGDTAMYLCATSVRTTSQYFGPGTRLTVL.

This chain's CDR3 is CASSPGLAGGGRETQYF. The CDR3 DNA reads TGTGCCAGCAGCCCCGGACTAGCGGGAGGGGGTAGAGAGACCCAGTACTTC. The chain combines TRBV9 with TRBJ2-5, with 15 bases that match TRBD2. V shed 4 bases, J shed 4 bases, and the junction held 8 bases outside the gene matches. Germline loops: CDR1 SGDLS, CDR2 YYNGEE. The CDR3 spans 17 residues.

This clone was counted once. The gene calls are TRBV11-2 and TRBJ2-1, with 7 bases aligning to TRBD2. After removal of 3 bases from V and 0 bases from J, the junction contained 2 bases not matched to a gene. The CDR3 is made up of 15 amino acids. Germline CDR1 and CDR2: SGHAT and FQNNGV. The CDR3 DNA reads as TGTGCCAGCAGCTTGACTAGCTTCTCCTACAATGAGCAGTTCTTC. Its translation: CASSLTSFSYNEQFF.

This chain's CDR3 is CASRTDSYEQYF. The DNA of the CDR3 is TGTGCCAGCCGTACTGATTCCTACGAGCAGTACTTC. The chain combines TRBV28 with TRBJ2-7, with D uncertain. V was shortened by 8 bases and J by 1 base, with 9 bases between the two germline ends. The CDR3 runs 12 residues. Germline CDR1 and CDR2: MDHEN and SYDVKM.

This clone has more than one count but fewer than ten. V and J are TRBV2 and TRBJ2-7; 7 bases are shared with TRBD2. V gave up 1 base and J gave up 0 bases; unmatched junction bases: 3. The CDR3 is made up of 15 amino acids. Germline-derived CDR1 and CDR2 are SNHLY and FYNNEI. CDR3 sequence reads: CASSEVGGDSYEQYF. The CDR3 bases are TGTGCCAGCAGTGAAGTGGGAGGGGACTCCTACGAGCAGTACTTC.

CDR3: CASSEGETQYF. DNA of the CDR3: TGTGCCAGCAGTGAGGGAGAGACCCAGTACTTC. The chain combines TRBV2 with TRBJ2-5; D remains ambiguous. CDR3 length equals 11 residues. Germline loops: CDR1 SNHLY, CDR2 FYNNEI. V was clipped by 3 bases and J by 4 bases, with 3 bases between them.

The chain couples TRBV7-9 to TRBJ1-1; a weak D match, TRBD1 (5 bases). The CDR3 length is 13 residues. V lost 6 bases and J 1 base, leaving 9 bases between the germline ends. Germline V gene data show CDR1 as SEHNR and CDR2 as FQNEAQ (reference sequence). The CDR3 nucleotides are TGTGCCAGCAGACATGGGGGGAACACTGAAGCTTTCTTT. This gives the protein CASRHGGNTEAFF. The full variable domain, completed using reference TRBV7-9 and TRBJ1-1, is DTGVSQNPRHKITKRGQNVTFRCDPISEHNRLYWYRQTLGQGPEFLTYFQNEAQLEKSRLLSDRFSAERPKGSFSTLEIQRTEQGDSAMYLCASRHGGNTEAFFGQGTRLTVV.

J is TRBJ2-1 and V is TRBV4-1; D is undetermined. Germline V gene sequence: CDR1 MGHRA, CDR2 YSYEKL. This CDR3 has 14 amino acids. Trimming took off 1 base at V and 0 bases at J, with 4 bases between the two ends. The CDR3 protein is CASSQAGSYNEQFF. CDR3 in DNA: TGCGCCAGCAGCCAAGCGGGCTCCTACAATGAGCAGTTCTTC.

The chain is built from TRBV7-3 and TRBJ2-1; D is possibly TRBD1 (6 bases). Trimming left V 5 bases short and J 8 bases short, with 10 bases between. The CDR3 length is 12 residues. Germline CDR1 and CDR2: SGHTA and FQGTGA. The CDR3 DNA is TGTGCCAGCAGCGCCAGGGGTGATGAGCAGTTCTTC. Protein sequence: CASSARGDEQFF.

The chain combines TRBV10-1 with TRBJ2-5, with D possibly TRBD1 on 5 matching bases. Trimming removed 8 bases at V and 5 bases at J, with 9 bases between. Germline CDR1 WNHNN, CDR2 SYGVQD (reference sequence). This CDR3 is built from 11 residues. CDR3 DNA: TGCGCCAGCTCTTACAGGGAGACCCAGTACTTC. It translates to CASSYRETQYF.

Relative to its sample, this clone is medium-sized. A far larger clone is just one base off, so this is likely a read error. Other DNA sequences in this specimen translate into the identical CDR3. This chain connects TRBV28 to TRBJ1-2; possibly TRBD1 for D (6 bases). CDR1 is MDHEN, CDR2 SYDVKM, per germline. With 6 bases removed from V and 2 bases from J, the gap between germline ends came to 22 bases. There are 17 residues in the CDR3. Here the CDR3 reads CASRGAVRGTLNYGYTF. CDR3 nucleotide sequence: TGTGCCAGCAGGGGGGCGGTGCGGGGGACTCTAAACTATGGCTACACCTTC.

This chain joins TRBV30 and TRBJ1-1, with 7 nucleotides matching TRBD1. The germline gives CDR1 GTSNPN, CDR2 SVGIG (reference sequence). J was trimmed by 0 bases and V by 2 bases; bases with no gene match: 3. This CDR3 has 14 residues. CDR3 nucleotides: TGTGCCTGGAGTCGACAGGGCCTGAACACTGAAGCTTTCTTT. This translates into CAWSRQGLNTEAFF.

V and J are TRBV30 and TRBJ1-1; possible D gene TRBD1, 5 bases. V lost 3 bases and J lost 1, with 15 bases in between. The germline CDR1 and CDR2 sequences are GTSNPN and SVGIG (reference sequence). There are 15 residues in the CDR3. The CDR3 region is CAWSKNQGWNTEAFF. CDR3 coding DNA: TGTGCCTGGAGCAAAAATCAGGGTTGGAACACTGAAGCTTTCTTT.

The chain links TRBV21-1 to TRBJ1-2. TRBV21-1 is a listed pseudogene. The CDR3 extends over 15 amino acids. CDR3 bases: TGTGCCAGCAGCAAAAAGGTGGGGGTTGACTATGGCTACACCTTC. Residues: CASSKKVGVDYGYTF.

The J gene is TRBJ1-1, the V gene TRBV21-1; whether TRBD1, the table's D call, matches the DNA was not checked. TRBV21-1 is annotated as a pseudogene. CDR3 length: 17 amino acids. CDR3 nucleotide sequence: TGTGCCAGCAGCAAAGTCTCTCATCGCAGGGCGAACACTGAAGCTTTCTTT. Protein sequence: CASSKVSHRRANTEAFF.

This rearrangement joins TRBV2 to TRBJ2-7; D gene unclear. The CDR3 runs to 12 residues. Germline V gives CDR1 SNHLY, CDR2 FYNNEI. The V end lost 4 bases, the J end lost 4 bases, and 8 bases lay between the germline ends. The CDR3 protein is CASSGDSYEQYF. The CDR3 nucleotides read TGTGCCAGCAGTGGTGACTCGTACGAGCAGTACTTC.

The chain carries TRBV29-1 and TRBJ2-3; TRBD2 might be the D (5 bases). V lost 4 bases to trimming and J lost 4 bases, with 9 bases between them. The CDR3 is 12 residues long. Germline-derived CDR1 and CDR2 are SQVTM and ANQGSEA. Written as DNA, the CDR3 is TGCAGCGTTGTCCCGAGGGCAGATACGCAGTATTTT. Translating it yields CSVVPRADTQYF.

The gene calls are TRBV18 and TRBJ2-5, with D perhaps TRBD2 (5 bases). The CDR3 length is 14 residues. V was trimmed by 1 base and J by 1 base, leaving 7 bases between them. Germline V gives CDR1 KGHSH, CDR2 LQKENI. CDR3 in DNA: TGTGCCAGCTCACCACAGGGAGCCCAAGAGACCCAGTACTTC. Translation: CASSPQGAQETQYF.